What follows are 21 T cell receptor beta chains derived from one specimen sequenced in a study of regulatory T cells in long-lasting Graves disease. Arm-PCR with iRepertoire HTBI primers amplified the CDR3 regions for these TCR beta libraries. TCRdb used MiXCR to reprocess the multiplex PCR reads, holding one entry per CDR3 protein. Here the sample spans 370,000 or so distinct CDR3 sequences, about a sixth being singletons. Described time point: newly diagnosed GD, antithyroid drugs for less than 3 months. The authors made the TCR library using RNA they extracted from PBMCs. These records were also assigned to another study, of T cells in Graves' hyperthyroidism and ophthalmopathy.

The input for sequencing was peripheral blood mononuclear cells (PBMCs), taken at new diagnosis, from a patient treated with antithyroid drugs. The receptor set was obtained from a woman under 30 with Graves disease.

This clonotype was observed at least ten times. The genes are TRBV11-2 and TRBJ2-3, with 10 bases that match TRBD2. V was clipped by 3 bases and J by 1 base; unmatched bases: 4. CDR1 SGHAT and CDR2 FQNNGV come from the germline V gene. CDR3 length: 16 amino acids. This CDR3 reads CASSFNLAGGTDTQYF. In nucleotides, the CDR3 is TGTGCCAGCAGCTTTAATCTAGCGGGAGGCACAGATACGCAGTATTTT.

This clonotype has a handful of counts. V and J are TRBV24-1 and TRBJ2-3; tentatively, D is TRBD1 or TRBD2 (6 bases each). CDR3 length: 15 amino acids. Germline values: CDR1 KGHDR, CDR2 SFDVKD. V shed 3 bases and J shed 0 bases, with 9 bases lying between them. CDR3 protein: CATSDRGLSTDTQYF. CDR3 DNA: TGTGCCACCAGTGATCGGGGGCTTAGCACAGATACGCAGTATTTT.

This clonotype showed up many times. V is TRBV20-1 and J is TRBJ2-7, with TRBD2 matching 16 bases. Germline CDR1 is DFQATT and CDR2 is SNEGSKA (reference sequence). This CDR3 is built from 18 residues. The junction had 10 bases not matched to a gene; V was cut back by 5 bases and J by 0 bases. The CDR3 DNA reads TGCAGTGCTCCCCCGGGACTAGCGGGAGGGCGCACCTCCTACGAGCAGTACTTC. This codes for CSAPPGLAGGRTSYEQYF.

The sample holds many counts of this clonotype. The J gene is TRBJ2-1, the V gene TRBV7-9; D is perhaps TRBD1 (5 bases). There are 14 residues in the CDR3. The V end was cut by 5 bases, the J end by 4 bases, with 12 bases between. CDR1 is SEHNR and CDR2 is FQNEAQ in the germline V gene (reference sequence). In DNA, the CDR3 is TGTGCCAGCAGCCAAAGGAAGGGGTACAATGAGCAGTTCTTC. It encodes CASSQRKGYNEQFF.

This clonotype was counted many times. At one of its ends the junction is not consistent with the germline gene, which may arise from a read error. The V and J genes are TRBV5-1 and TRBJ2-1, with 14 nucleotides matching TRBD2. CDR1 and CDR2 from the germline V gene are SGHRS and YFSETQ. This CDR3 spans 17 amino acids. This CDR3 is CASSPGTSGGAYNEQFF. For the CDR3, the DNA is TGTGCCAGCAGCCCGGGGACTAGCGGGGGTGCCTACAATGAGCAGTTCTTC.

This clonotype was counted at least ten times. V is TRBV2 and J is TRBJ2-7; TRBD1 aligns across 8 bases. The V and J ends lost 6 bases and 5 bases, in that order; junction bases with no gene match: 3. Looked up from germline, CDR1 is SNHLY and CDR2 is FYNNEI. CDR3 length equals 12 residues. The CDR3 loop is CASRRQGNEQYF. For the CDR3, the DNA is TGTGCCAGCAGACGACAGGGGAACGAGCAGTACTTC.

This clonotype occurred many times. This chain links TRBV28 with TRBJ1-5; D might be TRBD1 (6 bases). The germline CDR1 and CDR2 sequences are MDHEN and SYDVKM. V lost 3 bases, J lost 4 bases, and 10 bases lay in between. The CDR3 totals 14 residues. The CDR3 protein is CASSLQDRNQPQHF. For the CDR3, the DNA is TGTGCCAGCAGTTTGCAGGACAGAAATCAGCCCCAGCATTTT.

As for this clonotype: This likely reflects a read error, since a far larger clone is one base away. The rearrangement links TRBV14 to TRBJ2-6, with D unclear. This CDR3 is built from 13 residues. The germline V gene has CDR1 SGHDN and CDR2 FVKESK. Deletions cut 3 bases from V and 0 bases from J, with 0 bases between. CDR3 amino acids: CASSHSGANVLTF. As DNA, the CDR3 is TGTGCCAGCAGCCACTCTGGGGCCAACGTCCTGACTTTC.

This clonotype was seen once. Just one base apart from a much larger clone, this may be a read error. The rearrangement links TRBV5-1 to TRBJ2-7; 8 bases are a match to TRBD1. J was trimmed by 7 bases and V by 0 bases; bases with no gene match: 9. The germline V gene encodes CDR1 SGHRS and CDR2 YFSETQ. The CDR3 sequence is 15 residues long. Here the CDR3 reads CASSLVAGGVYEQYF. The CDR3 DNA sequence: TGCGCCAGCAGCTTGGTCGCAGGGGGCGTCTATGAGCAGTACTTC.

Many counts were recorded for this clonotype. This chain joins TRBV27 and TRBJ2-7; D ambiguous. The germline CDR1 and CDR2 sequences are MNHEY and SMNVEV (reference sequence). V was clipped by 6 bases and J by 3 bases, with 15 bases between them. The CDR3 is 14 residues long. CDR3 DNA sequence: TGTGCCAGCAGCAGGAGTTCCACCTACTACGAGCAGTACTTC. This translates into CASSRSSTYYEQYF.

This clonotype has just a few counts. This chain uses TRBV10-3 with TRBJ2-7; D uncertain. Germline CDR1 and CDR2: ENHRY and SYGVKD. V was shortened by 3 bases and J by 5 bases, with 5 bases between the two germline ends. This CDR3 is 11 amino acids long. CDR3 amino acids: CAISEFHEQYF. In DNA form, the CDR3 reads TGTGCCATCAGTGAATTCCACGAGCAGTACTTC.

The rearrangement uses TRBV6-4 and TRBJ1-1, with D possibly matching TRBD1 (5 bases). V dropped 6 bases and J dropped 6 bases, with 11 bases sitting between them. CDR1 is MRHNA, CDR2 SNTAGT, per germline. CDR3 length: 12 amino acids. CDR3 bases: TGTGCCAGCAGGGGGGAAGGACCTGAAGCTTTCTTT. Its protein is CASRGEGPEAFF.

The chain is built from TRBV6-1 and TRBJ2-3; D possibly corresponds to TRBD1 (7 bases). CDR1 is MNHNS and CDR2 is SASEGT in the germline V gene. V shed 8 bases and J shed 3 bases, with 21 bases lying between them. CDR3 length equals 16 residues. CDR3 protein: CASPSGTGEATDTQYF. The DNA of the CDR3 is TGTGCCAGCCCCTCCGGCACAGGGGAGGCAACAGATACGCAGTATTTT.

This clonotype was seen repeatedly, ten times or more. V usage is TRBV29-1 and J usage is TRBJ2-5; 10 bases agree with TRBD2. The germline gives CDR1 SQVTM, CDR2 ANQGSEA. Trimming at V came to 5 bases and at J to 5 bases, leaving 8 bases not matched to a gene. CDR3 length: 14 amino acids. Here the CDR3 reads CSVKAGGPGETQYF. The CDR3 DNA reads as TGCAGCGTTAAAGCGGGGGGGCCAGGTGAGACCCAGTACTTC. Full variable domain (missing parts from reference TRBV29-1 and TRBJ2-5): SAVISQKPSRDICQRGTSLTIQCQVDSQVTMMFWYRQQPGQSLTLIATANQGSEATYESGFVIDKFPISRPNLTFSTLTVSNMSPEDSSIYLCSVKAGGPGETQYFGPGTRLLVL.

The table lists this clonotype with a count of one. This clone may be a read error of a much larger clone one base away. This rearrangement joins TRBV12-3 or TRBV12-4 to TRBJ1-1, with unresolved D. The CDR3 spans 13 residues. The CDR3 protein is CASSLIGKAEAFF. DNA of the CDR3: TGTGCCAGTAGTTTAATCGGGAAAGCTGAAGCTTTCTTT.

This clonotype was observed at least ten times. The CDR3 DNA reads TGTGCCAGCAGCAAGACAGGGGCCGCGAACACCGGGGAGCTGTTTTTT. Its translation: CASSKTGAANTGELFF. The chain carries TRBV7-3 and TRBJ2-2, with 8 bases lining up with TRBD1. CDR3 length: 16 residues. The V and J ends lost 5 bases and 0 bases, in that order; junction bases with no gene match: 5. CDR1 is SGHTA and CDR2 is FQGTGA in the germline V gene. The full variable domain, completed using reference TRBV7-3 and TRBJ2-2, is GAGVSQTPSNKVTEKGKYVELRCDPISGHTALYWYRQSLGQGPEFLIYFQGTGAADDSGLPNDRFFAVRPEGSVSTLKIQRTERGDSAVYLCASSKTGAANTGELFFGEGSRLTVL.

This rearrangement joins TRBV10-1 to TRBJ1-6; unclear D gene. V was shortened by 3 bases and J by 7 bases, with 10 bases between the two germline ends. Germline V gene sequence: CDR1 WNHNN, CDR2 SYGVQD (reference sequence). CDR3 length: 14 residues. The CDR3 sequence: CASSEGRNNSPLHF. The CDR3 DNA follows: TGCGCCAGCAGTGAAGGCAGGAACAATTCACCCCTCCACTTT.

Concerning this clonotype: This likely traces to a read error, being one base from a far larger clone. CDR3 nucleotides: TGTGCCAACAGCACCCTTTTGAACATTCAGTACTTC. This gives the protein CANSTLLNIQYF. The V call is TRBV2, the J call TRBJ2-1, with D unclear. The J call may not be correct, given that the DNA end is closer to TRBJ2-4. From germline, CDR1 is SNHLY and CDR2 FYNNEI. This CDR3 has 12 residues.

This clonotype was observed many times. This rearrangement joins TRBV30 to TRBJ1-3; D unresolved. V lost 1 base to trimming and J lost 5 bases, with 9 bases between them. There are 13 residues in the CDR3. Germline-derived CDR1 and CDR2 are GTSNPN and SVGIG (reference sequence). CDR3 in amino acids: CAWSGRLRNTIYF. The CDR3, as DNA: TGTGCCTGGAGTGGACGACTTCGAAACACCATATATTTT.

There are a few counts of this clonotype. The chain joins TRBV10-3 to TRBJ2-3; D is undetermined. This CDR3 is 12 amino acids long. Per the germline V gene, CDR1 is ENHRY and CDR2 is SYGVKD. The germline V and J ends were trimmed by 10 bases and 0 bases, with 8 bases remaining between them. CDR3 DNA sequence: TGTGCCACCCAAGACAGCACAGATACGCAGTATTTT. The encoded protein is CATQDSTDTQYF.

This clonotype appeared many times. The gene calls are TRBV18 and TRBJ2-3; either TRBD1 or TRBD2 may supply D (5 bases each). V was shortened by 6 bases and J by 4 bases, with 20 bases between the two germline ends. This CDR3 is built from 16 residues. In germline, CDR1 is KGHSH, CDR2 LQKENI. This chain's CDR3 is CASSPRGAGTPDTQYF. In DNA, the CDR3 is TGTGCCAGCTCCCCCCGAGGGGCAGGGACCCCAGATACGCAGTATTTT.